Following are 32 T cell receptor beta chains from one sample sequenced in a study of T-cell memory formation after mild COVID-19. TCRdb called the 5' RACE reads again in MiXCR, with one record for every CDR3 protein. The data show hundreds of thousands of distinct CDR3 sequences, with approximately 15% seen just once and 22% held by the top ten. The sequenced sample consisted of PBMCs or a T cell subset sorted from them (not recorded which). Every receptor here comes from a man between 18 and 29 years old who had mild COVID-19 (a few samples of this study predate the infection). Cell type and time point are not known.

In its sample, this clonotype was seen many times. J is TRBJ2-3 and V is TRBV20-1, with D hard to call. V gave up 0 bases and J gave up 0 bases, with 13 bases separating them. The CDR3 contains 16 residues. CDR1 is DFQATT, CDR2 SNEGSKA, per germline (reference sequence). In DNA form, the CDR3 reads TGCAGTGCTAGAGAGGGGTCAACATTTAGCACAGATACGCAGTATTTT. This gives the protein CSAREGSTFSTDTQYF.

The chain recombines TRBV6-1 with TRBJ2-1; a possible D gene is TRBD2 (5 bases). V was shortened by 4 bases and J by 6 bases, with 7 bases between the two germline ends. This CDR3 has 12 amino acids. Germline CDR1 and CDR2: MNHNS and SASEGT. CDR3 DNA: TGTGCCAGCAGTGTTGGGAGCAATGAGCAGTTCTTC. Residues: CASSVGSNEQFF.

This clonotype has a count of ten or more. The J gene is TRBJ2-2, the V gene TRBV7-6; no definite D call. Between the trimmed V and J ends, which lost 2 bases and 0 bases, there was a span of 4 bases. Germline CDR1 SGHVS, CDR2 FNYEAQ. The length of the CDR3 is 14 residues. The CDR3 DNA reads as TGTGCCAGCAGCTTAATAGCGAACACCGGGGAGCTGTTTTTT. Its translation: CASSLIANTGELFF.

This clonotype was observed a few times. The chain recombines TRBV12-3 or TRBV12-4 with TRBJ1-5; 8 bases fit TRBD1. The CDR3 consists of 17 residues. V trimming: 5 bases; J trimming: 4 bases; junction bases outside the gene matches: 13. CDR3 sequence (DNA): TGTGCCAGCAGTAACTCTCCACCAAACAGGGGGAATCAGCCCCAGCATTTT. This sequence encodes CASSNSPPNRGNQPQHF.

This sequence joins TRBV5-6 and TRBJ2-7, with unresolved D. Germline loops: CDR1 SGHDT, CDR2 YYEEEE. The CDR3 is 14 residues long. V lost 4 bases, J lost 2 bases, and 13 bases lay in between. This CDR3 is CASSANSYPYEQYF. Written as DNA, the CDR3 is TGTGCCAGCAGCGCTAACAGCTACCCCTACGAGCAGTACTTC.

This clonotype has only a few counts. This sequence joins TRBV7-2 and TRBJ1-2, with D uncertain. V shed 5 bases and J shed 2 bases, with 15 bases lying between them. Germline-derived CDR1 and CDR2 are SGHTA and FQGNSA. CDR3 length: 15 residues. This CDR3 reads CASSEQIAVNYGYTF. The CDR3 coding sequence is TGTGCCAGCAGCGAGCAGATAGCCGTCAACTATGGCTACACCTTC.

This clonotype was detected ten times or more. The V call is TRBV11-2, the J call TRBJ2-7; D is perhaps TRBD1 or TRBD2 (5 bases each). V lost 5 bases to trimming and J lost 6 bases, with 17 bases between them. The CDR3 covers 14 residues. Germline V gene data show CDR1 as SGHAT and CDR2 as FQNNGV. The CDR3 region has the DNA TGTGCCAGCAGCCCCCCCAGGGAGCGTGGCGAGCAGTACGTC. This translates into CASSPPRERGEQYV.

A few counts support this clonotype. J is TRBJ2-7 and V is TRBV6-1; TRBD2 is a possible D gene (6 bases). V was clipped by 5 bases and J by 0 bases, with 11 bases between them. The CDR3 is made up of 14 amino acids. CDR1 and CDR2 from the germline V gene are MNHNS and SASEGT. The CDR3 DNA reads TGTGCCAGCAGTACTCTCGGGAGCTCCTACGAGCAGTACGTC. The encoded protein is CASSTLGSSYEQYV.

The chain employs TRBV6-6 and TRBJ1-1, with D perhaps TRBD1 (6 bases). Germline assignment: CDR1 MNHNY and CDR2 SVGAGI (reference sequence). V was cut by 6 bases and J by 3 bases, with 20 bases left in between. This CDR3 contains 16 residues. The DNA for the CDR3 is TGTGCCAGCAGATGGGGAGAGGCAGGGGAGGACACTGAAGCTTTCTTT. Translating gives CASRWGEAGEDTEAFF.

V usage is TRBV4-3 and J usage is TRBJ2-1, with 8 nucleotides matching TRBD2. The germline CDR1 and CDR2 sequences are LGHNA and YSLEER. Trimming removed 3 bases from V and 8 bases from J; junction bases left unmatched: 6. This CDR3 has 14 amino acids. The CDR3 DNA is TGCGCCAGCAGCCATAGGACTAGCAGTGATGAGCAGTTCTTC. Its protein product is CASSHRTSSDEQFF.

This clonotype has just a few counts. V and J are TRBV5-1 and TRBJ1-1; the D gene is possibly TRBD1 (5 bases). CDR1 SGHRS and CDR2 YFSETQ come from the germline V gene. V gave up 4 bases and J gave up 4 bases, with 11 bases separating them. This CDR3 has 13 residues. The CDR3 region is CASSDGGTTEAFF. CDR3 sequence (DNA): TGCGCCAGCAGCGACGGGGGGACCACTGAAGCTTTCTTT.

This clonotype has a handful of counts. The rearrangement uses TRBV6-2 or TRBV6-3 and TRBJ2-1, with TRBD1 identical over 7 bases. CDR3 length: 13 residues. Looked up from germline, CDR1 is MNHEY and CDR2 is SVGEGT. V gave up 4 bases and J gave up 6 bases; unmatched junction bases: 3. The CDR3 is CASSSQGSNEQFF. Written as DNA, the CDR3 is TGTGCCAGCAGTTCACAGGGGAGCAATGAGCAGTTCTTC.

The V call is TRBV14, the J call TRBJ2-3; 7 nucleotides match TRBD1. The CDR3 loop spans 17 amino acids. CDR1 and CDR2 from the germline V gene are SGHDN and FVKESK. After removal of 0 bases from V and 3 bases from J, the junction contained 9 bases not matched to a gene. The CDR3 loop is CASSQDRGRRWTDTQYF. The CDR3 region has the DNA TGTGCCAGCAGCCAAGATAGGGGGCGCAGGTGGACAGATACGCAGTATTTT.

V gene TRBV5-1 combines with J gene TRBJ2-2; D call uncertain. V was pared by 3 bases and J by 5 bases, with 14 bases between. CDR1 SGHRS and CDR2 YFSETQ come from the germline V gene. This CDR3 comprises 15 residues. In nucleotides, the CDR3 is TGCGCCAGCAGCTCCTACACGGTTGGTACCGGGGAGCTGTTTTTT. This encodes CASSSYTVGTGELFF.

This clonotype was counted a few times. The CDR3, as DNA: TGTGCCAGCTCACCGCAAGGACTGAGCTCCTACAATGAGCAGTTCTTC. Amino acid sequence: CASSPQGLSSYNEQFF. The gene calls are TRBV18 and TRBJ2-1; D perhaps matches TRBD2 (5 bases). The germline CDR1 and CDR2 sequences are KGHSH and LQKENI. The CDR3 is 16 residues long. Trimming removed 3 bases from V and 0 bases from J, with 12 bases in between.

In its sample, this clonotype was seen a few times. The chain carries TRBV27 and TRBJ2-7; 8 nucleotides match TRBD1. From germline, CDR1 is MNHEY and CDR2 SMNVEV (reference sequence). The CDR3 loop spans 15 amino acids. After removal of 6 bases from V and 6 bases from J, the junction contained 13 bases not matched to a gene. The CDR3 DNA reads TGTGCCAGCAGCCCCCACAGGGGGTCTATCCGCGAGCAGTACTTC. It encodes CASSPHRGSIREQYF.

The V and J genes are TRBV5-4 and TRBJ2-1; 9 bases map to TRBD2. J was trimmed by 5 bases and V by 2 bases; bases with no gene match: 8. CDR1 is SGHNT, CDR2 YYREEE, per germline (reference sequence). The CDR3 contains 16 residues. Written as DNA, the CDR3 is TGTGCCAGCAGCTTACGCGGGAGGGGGGGAGACAATGAGCAGTTCTTC. It translates to CASSLRGRGGDNEQFF.

This clonotype was counted a few times. The gene calls are TRBV19 and TRBJ1-2; D may be TRBD1 (5 bases). Germline-derived CDR1 and CDR2 are LNHDA and SQIVND (reference sequence). The CDR3 has 16 amino acids. V lost 3 bases and J 1 base, leaving 15 bases between the germline ends. The CDR3: CASSMRVQGGNYGYTF. The CDR3 DNA reads TGTGCCAGTAGTATGCGCGTGCAGGGAGGTAACTATGGCTACACCTTC.

This clonotype is labeled medium-sized. The chain is built from TRBV7-3 and TRBJ2-7; a possible D gene is TRBD2 (7 bases). Germline V gene lookup returns CDR1 SGHTA and CDR2 FQGTGA. Deletions cut 1 base from V and 1 base from J, with 11 bases between. The CDR3 runs to 15 residues. The CDR3: CASSLRRGPSYEQYF. The CDR3, as DNA: TGTGCCAGCAGCTTAAGGCGGGGGCCGTCCTACGAGCAGTACTTC.

This chain links TRBV6-4 with TRBJ2-1; TRBD2 is a possible D gene (6 bases). The V and J ends lost 4 bases and 8 bases respectively, with 12 bases between them. Germline V gives CDR1 MRHNA, CDR2 SNTAGT. This CDR3 contains 13 residues. CDR3 nucleotide sequence: TGTGCCAGCAGTGCCCGGACTACGGATGAGCAGTTCTTC. Protein: CASSARTTDEQFF.

J is TRBJ1-2 and V is TRBV20-1; a possible D gene is TRBD1 (5 bases). CDR3 length: 12 amino acids. Trimming cost V 5 bases and J 6 bases, with 13 bases left between them. Germline lookup yields CDR1 DFQATT and CDR2 SNEGSKA (reference sequence). The CDR3 nucleotides read TGCAGTGCTCCTCAGGGCCCTCATGGCTACACCTTC. It specifies CSAPQGPHGYTF.

This clonotype was detected a few times. J is TRBJ2-2 and V is TRBV5-1; D possibly corresponds to TRBD2 (6 bases). V was pared by 0 bases and J by 6 bases, with 9 bases between. Germline CDR1 and CDR2: SGHRS and YFSETQ. The CDR3 contains 14 residues. This CDR3 reads CASSLAAGPGELFF. The CDR3 nucleotides are TGCGCCAGCAGCTTGGCCGCGGGACCCGGGGAGCTGTTTTTT.

This clonotype was observed many times. The chain combines TRBV5-1 with TRBJ2-3; 8 positions agree with TRBD2. J was trimmed by 4 bases and V by 4 bases; bases with no gene match: 11. The CDR3 has 16 amino acids. CDR1 and CDR2 from the germline V gene are SGHRS and YFSETQ. In DNA, the CDR3 is TGCGCCAGCAGCCAGCTGCGGGCGGGGGGTTCAGATACGCAGTATTTT. Amino acids: CASSQLRAGGSDTQYF.

This clonotype was counted a few times. The chain is built from TRBV27 and TRBJ1-2; D is undetermined. Trimming took 6 bases from V and 4 from J, leaving 15 bases between them. The CDR3 loop spans 14 amino acids. Per the germline V gene, CDR1 is MNHEY and CDR2 is SMNVEV (reference sequence). This chain's CDR3 is CASSPEATRYGYTF. The DNA of the CDR3 is TGTGCCAGCAGCCCAGAGGCAACCCGCTATGGCTACACCTTC.

The chain employs TRBV7-2 and TRBJ2-1; maybe TRBD1 (6 bases). The V gene lost 4 bases and the J gene lost 6 bases, with 22 bases spanning the gap. Germline V gene sequence: CDR1 SGHTA, CDR2 FQGNSA. The CDR3 runs to 17 residues. The CDR3 sequence: CASSSYHSQGGINEQFF. The CDR3 DNA is TGTGCCAGCAGCTCCTACCATAGCCAAGGGGGAATCAATGAGCAGTTCTTC.

The J gene is TRBJ1-2, the V gene TRBV6-2 or TRBV6-3; no firm D call. The germline V gene encodes CDR1 MNHEY and CDR2 SVGEGT. The CDR3 is made up of 13 amino acids. The V and J ends lost 8 bases and 0 bases respectively, with 10 bases between them. CDR3 DNA sequence: TGTGCCAGCCATGAAGATCCTAACTATGGCTACACCTTC. This sequence encodes CASHEDPNYGYTF.

In this sample, this clonotype turned up a few times. The CDR3 coding sequence is TGTGCCAGCAGTGAAGCAGGGTTGAATGAGCAGTTCTTC. Its protein product is CASSEAGLNEQFF. V is TRBV2 and J is TRBJ2-1; D remains unclear. This CDR3 is 13 amino acids long. Trimming cost V 0 bases and J 7 bases, with 7 bases left between them. Looked up from germline, CDR1 is SNHLY and CDR2 is FYNNEI.

The chain joins TRBV12-3 or TRBV12-4 to TRBJ2-7; 8 positions match TRBD1. With 5 bases clipped from V and 6 bases from J, the junction kept 6 bases outside the gene matches. This CDR3 spans 13 amino acids. CDR3 protein: CASSPDRDGEQYF. DNA for the CDR3: TGTGCCAGCAGTCCGGACAGGGACGGCGAGCAGTACTTC.

This clonotype turned up a few times. The CDR3 loop is CASSQDWPQHF. The CDR3 coding sequence is TGTGCCAGCAGCCAAGACTGGCCCCAGCATTTT. The J gene is TRBJ1-5, the V gene TRBV6-6; D remains unclear. With 6 bases removed from V and 9 bases from J, the gap between germline ends came to 9 bases. This CDR3 comprises 11 residues. Germline-derived CDR1 and CDR2 are MNHNY and SVGAGI (reference sequence).

In this sample, this clonotype turned up a few times. The chain employs TRBV5-1 and TRBJ2-3, with 8 bases aligning to TRBD2. The CDR3 sequence is 14 residues long. J lost 3 bases, V lost 7 bases, and 7 bases had no gene match. From germline, CDR1 is SGHRS and CDR2 YFSETQ. CDR3: CASDSGVWTDTQYF. The CDR3 DNA reads TGCGCCAGCGATAGCGGGGTGTGGACAGATACGCAGTATTTT.

CDR3 loop: CSARGAGELFF. The CDR3 DNA sequence: TGCAGTGCTAGGGGGGCCGGGGAGCTGTTTTTT. The V gene is TRBV20-1, the J gene TRBJ2-2; D possibly uses TRBD1 or TRBD2 (5 bases each). Germline CDR1 DFQATT, CDR2 SNEGSKA (reference sequence). Trimming cost V 3 bases and J 6 bases, with 5 bases left between them. This CDR3 is built from 11 residues.

The V call is TRBV6-2 or TRBV6-3, the J call TRBJ2-4, with TRBD1 identical over 7 bases. The CDR3 spans 14 residues. V shed 7 bases, J shed 5 bases, and the junction held 8 bases outside the gene matches. The germline V gene encodes CDR1 MNHEY and CDR2 SVGEGT. CDR3 nucleotide sequence: TGTGCCAGCAACTACAGGGACAGCCAAAACATTCAGTACTTC. Its translation is CASNYRDSQNIQYF.